This T cell receptor (beta chain) was sequenced during a study of shared clonotypes between healthy human individuals. Study-level information: CD4 naive and memory got three plates each, CD8 naive two, CD8 memory one. Whole-study findings and limits: The represented genetic and exposure-history diversity was limited by the small number of donors. Sampling was confined to blood; repertoires within tissues likely differ. Several donors held about 5% of naive CD4 clonotypes in common.

In germline, CDR1 is MNHEY, CDR2 SMNVEV (reference sequence). Trimming took 1 base from V and 4 from J, leaving 7 bases between them. The CDR3 contains 13 residues. The method was immunoSEQ multiplex PCR; TCRdb's version includes in-frame clones alone and lacks a portion of them. The table has some 240,000 clones, over 50% seen once; the top ten hold 8.5% to 14%. For this clone: Its antigen remains unidentified. Other nucleotide sequences in the sample specify the same CDR3.

The origin of this receptor is a man aged 25 to 40 in good health. The material sequenced was memory CD4+ T cells sorted from blood. Subset meaning: CD45RA-negative fraction. The chain combines TRBV27 with TRBJ2-5, with unresolved D. CDR3 sequence reads: CASSLLGPETQYF. CDR3 sequence (DNA): TGTGCCAGCAGTTTATTAGGCCCAGAGACCCAGTACTTC.